This T cell receptor (beta chain) derives from a study of OX40 agonist ivuxolimab in advanced cancers. Whole-study results and caveats: Among the nonresponders, some also had low normalized T-cell clonal expansion.

V shed 5 bases and J shed 1 base, with 12 bases lying between them. The CDR3 has 15 residues. Germline CDR1 is MNHEY and CDR2 is SVGAGI. Comment on this clone: Its antigen is currently unknown.

Measured with immunoSEQ multiplex PCR; TCRdb has only the in-frame clones, and not every one. This table holds about 67,000 clones, over 65% found once. The receptor was derived from an adult with an advanced solid tumor such as melanoma, head and neck, liver or kidney cancer. The material was CD4+ or CD8+ T cells sorted from blood, obtained in a trial of the OX40 agonist ivuxolimab. The chain employs TRBV6-5 and TRBJ1-5; D is ambiguous. CDR3 region: CASSISGRSNQPQHF. CDR3 nucleotides: TGTGCCAGCAGTATTTCTGGCCGGAGCAATCAGCCCCAGCATTTT.